The rows below give T cell receptor beta chains drawn from one sample of a study of blood T cell repertoires in COVID-19. Sequencing used immunoSEQ multiplex PCR; TCRdb keeps in-frame clones, though not all of them. Counted here are hundreds of thousands of clones, 88% occurring once; the ten biggest clones make up under 9.5%. The sample taken for sequencing was PBMCs or T cells enriched from blood (not recorded which). These receptors came from an older woman who had recovered from COVID-19. Each CDR3 is given with its conserved first and last residue. D genes are given only for firm matches. Clone sizes are given selectively: once, few, many, or a class where the clone is expanded.

-	TRBD2	TRBV4-1	TRBJ2-1	CASSQSPGLTFNEQFF	TGCGCCAGCAGCCAATCTCCGGGACTAACGTTCAATGAGCAGTTCTTC
once	TRBD2	TRBV2	TRBJ2-2	CASSDLAGGSGELFF	TGTGCCAGCAGTGACCTAGCGGGGGGTTCCGGGGAGCTGTTTTTT
-	TRBD1	TRBV30	TRBJ1-3	CAWRSDREWYSGNTIYF	TGTGCCTGGAGGTCGGACAGGGAATGGTATTCTGGAAACACCATATATTTT
-	-	TRBV10-1	TRBJ2-3	CASSDRAGTDTQYF	TGCGCCAGCAGTGACCGCGCCGGCACAGATACGCAGTATTTT
many	-	TRBV5-6	TRBJ1-2	CASSSGQRNYGYTF	TGTGCCAGCAGCTCCGGACAGAGGAACTATGGCTACACCTTC
-	TRBD1	TRBV18	TRBJ2-2	CASSPAGGSNTGELFF	TGTGCCAGCTCCCCGGCAGGGGGTTCGAACACCGGGGAGCTGTTTTTT
-	TRBD1	TRBV10-3	TRBJ2-2	CATSGTVDTGELFF	TGTGCCACCTCCGGGACAGTGGACACCGGGGAGCTGTTTTTT
-	TRBD1	TRBV5-1	TRBJ1-3	CASSFMTGLNNTIYF	TGCGCCAGCAGCTTTATGACAGGGTTAAACAACACCATATATTTT
-	TRBD1	TRBV4-2	TRBJ1-2	CASSLGQGGWVYTF	TGTGCCAGCAGCCTGGGACAGGGTGGTTGGGTCTACACCTTC
-	-	TRBV2	TRBJ1-3	CASSDQATGASGNTIYF	TGTGCCAGCAGTGACCAGGCGACAGGCGCCTCTGGAAACACCATATATTTT
-	-	TRBV7-9	TRBJ1-2	CASSLSQGYYGYTF	TGTGCCAGCAGCTTGAGCCAGGGGTACTATGGCTACACCTTC
-	-	TRBV7-8	TRBJ1-2	CASSFNRQGGYTF	TGTGCCAGCAGCTTTAACCGGCAGGGAGGCTACACCTTC
-	TRBD1	TRBV5-4	TRBJ2-1	CASATTGVNEQFF	TGTGCCAGCGCGACAACAGGGGTGAATGAGCAGTTCTTC
once	-	TRBV6-6	TRBJ2-2	CASSPRRGATGELFF	TGTGCCAGCAGTCCCCGCAGGGGGGCCACCGGGGAGCTGTTTTTT
-	-	TRBV6-1	TRBJ1-4	CASSEIWGPNEKLFF	TGTGCCAGCAGTGAAATCTGGGGGCCTAATGAAAAACTGTTTTTT
few	-	TRBV3-1/TRBV3-2	TRBJ2-7	CASSQEGVGREYF	TGTGCCAGCAGCCAAGAAGGGGTGGGCAGGGAATACTTC
-	TRBD1	TRBV2	TRBJ1-2	CASSPQGVDGYTF	TGTGCCAGCAGTCCACAGGGGGTAGACGGCTACACCTTC
-	TRBD1	TRBV18	TRBJ1-1	CASSHGQGAEAFF	TGTGCCAGCTCGCATGGACAGGGGGCTGAAGCTTTCTTT
-	-	TRBV6-5	TRBJ2-2	CASKYGGPDTGELFF	TGTGCCAGCAAGTACGGGGGGCCCGACACCGGGGAGCTGTTTTTT
-	TRBD2	TRBV9	TRBJ2-5	CASSAIPRTSGGETQYF	TGTGCCAGCAGCGCCATCCCCAGGACTAGCGGGGGGGAGACCCAGTACTTC
-	-	TRBV4-1	TRBJ1-2	CASSQALGGSGYTF	TGCGCCAGCAGCCAAGCTTTGGGGGGAAGTGGCTACACCTTC
-	-	TRBV9	TRBJ2-3	CASSPRELPTLDTQYF	TGTGCCAGCAGCCCCCGGGAACTGCCAACCTTGGATACGCAGTATTTT
-	TRBD1	TRBV9	TRBJ2-3	CASSPRPQGATDTQYF	TGTGCCAGCAGCCCCCGCCCACAGGGGGCGACGGATACGCAGTATTTT
-	TRBD1	TRBV30	TRBJ1-4	CAWSANRGRLEKLFF	TGTGCCTGGAGCGCCAACAGGGGGAGGCTCGAAAAACTGTTTTTT
-	TRBD1	TRBV12-5	TRBJ1-6	CASGLETGGSYNSPLHF	TGTGCTAGTGGTTTGGAAACAGGGGGCTCCTATAATTCACCCCTCCACTTT
-	TRBD2	TRBV28	TRBJ2-1	CASALGGFLNEQFF	TGTGCCAGCGCATTGGGGGGGTTTCTGAATGAGCAGTTCTTC
-	-	TRBV4-1	TRBJ1-1	CASSQEGGAMNTEAFF	TGCGCCAGCAGCCAAGAGGGGGGGGCGATGAACACTGAAGCTTTCTTT
-	-	TRBV9	TRBJ2-3	CASSGPGTDTQYF	TGTGCCAGCAGCGGTCCCGGCACAGATACGCAGTATTTT
-	-	TRBV15	TRBJ2-1	CATSRDLQYEQFF	TGTGCCACCAGCAGAGATTTACAGTATGAGCAGTTCTTC
-	-	TRBV2	TRBJ1-2	CASSPQTVNYGYTF	TGTGCCAGCAGTCCACAGACCGTAAACTATGGCTACACCTTC
-	-	TRBV6-4	TRBJ1-3	CASSDGLEPSSGNTIYF	TGTGCCAGCAGTGACGGGTTGGAGCCGAGCTCTGGAAACACCATATATTTT
-	-	TRBV3-1/TRBV3-2	TRBJ1-3	CASSQRGWTVNGNTIYF	TGTGCCAGCAGCCAAAGAGGGTGGACAGTCAACGGAAACACCATATATTTT
-	-	TRBV5-1	TRBJ1-1	CASSLQPGAEAFF	TGCGCCAGCAGCTTGCAGCCGGGGGCTGAAGCTTTCTTT
-	-	TRBV4-1	TRBJ2-2	CASSQPLVAGELFF	TGCGCCAGCAGCCAACCCTTAGTTGCCGGGGAGCTGTTTTTT
-	TRBD1	TRBV6-5	TRBJ1-2	CASSSTGEAGGGYTF	TGTGCCAGCAGTTCGACAGGGGAGGCAGGCGGGGGCTACACCTTC